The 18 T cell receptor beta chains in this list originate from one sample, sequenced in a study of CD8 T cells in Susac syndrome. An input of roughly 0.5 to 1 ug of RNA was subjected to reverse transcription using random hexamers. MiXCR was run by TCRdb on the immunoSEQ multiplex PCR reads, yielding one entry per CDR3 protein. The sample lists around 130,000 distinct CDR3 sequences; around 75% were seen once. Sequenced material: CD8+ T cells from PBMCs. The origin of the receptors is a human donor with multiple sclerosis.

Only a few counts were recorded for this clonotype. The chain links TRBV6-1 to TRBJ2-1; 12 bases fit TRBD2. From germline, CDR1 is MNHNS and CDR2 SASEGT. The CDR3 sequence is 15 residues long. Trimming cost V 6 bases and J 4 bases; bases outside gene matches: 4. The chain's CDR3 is CASRIGTSGYNEQFF. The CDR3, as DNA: TGTGCCAGCAGAATCGGGACTAGCGGGTACAATGAGCAGTTCTTC.

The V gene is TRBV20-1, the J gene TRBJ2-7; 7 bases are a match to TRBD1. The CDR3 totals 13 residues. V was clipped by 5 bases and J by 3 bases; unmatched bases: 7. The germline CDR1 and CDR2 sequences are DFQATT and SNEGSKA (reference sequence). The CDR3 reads CSAAGTDFYEQYF. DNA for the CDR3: TGCAGTGCTGCCGGGACAGACTTCTACGAGCAGTACTTC.

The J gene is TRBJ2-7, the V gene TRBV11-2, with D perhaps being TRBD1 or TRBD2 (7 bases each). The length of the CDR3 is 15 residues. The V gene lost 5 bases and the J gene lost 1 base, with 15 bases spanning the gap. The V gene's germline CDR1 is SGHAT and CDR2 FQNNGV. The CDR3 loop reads CASSPGGGWSYEQYF. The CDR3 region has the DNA TGTGCCAGCAGCCCAGGGGGGGGTTGGTCCTACGAGCAGTACTTC.

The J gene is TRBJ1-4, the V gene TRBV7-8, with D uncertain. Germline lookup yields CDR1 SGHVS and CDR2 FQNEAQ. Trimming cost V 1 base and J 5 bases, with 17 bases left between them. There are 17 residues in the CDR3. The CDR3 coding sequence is TGTGCCAGCAGCTTAGAAGGGCAGACTCTTAGAAATGAAAAACTGTTTTTT. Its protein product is CASSLEGQTLRNEKLFF.

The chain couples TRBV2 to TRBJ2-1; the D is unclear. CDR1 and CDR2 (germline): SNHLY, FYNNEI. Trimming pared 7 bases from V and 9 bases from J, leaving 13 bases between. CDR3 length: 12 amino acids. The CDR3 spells CASMFRWGEQFF. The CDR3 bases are TGTGCCAGCATGTTCCGGTGGGGTGAGCAGTTCTTC.

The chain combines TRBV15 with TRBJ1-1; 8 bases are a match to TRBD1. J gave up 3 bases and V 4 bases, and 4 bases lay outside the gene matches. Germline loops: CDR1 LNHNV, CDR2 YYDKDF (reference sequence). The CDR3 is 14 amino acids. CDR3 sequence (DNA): TGTGCCACCAGCATGGACAGGGTATACACTGAAGCTTTCTTT. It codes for CATSMDRVYTEAFF.

In DNA form, the CDR3 reads TGCGCCAGCAGCTTAGGGCAGGTTGGGGCTCTGGAGCTGTTTTTT. Its translation is CASSLGQVGALELFF. This chain uses TRBV4-1 with TRBJ2-2; tentatively, D is TRBD1 (5 bases). The ends were cut back, 5 bases at V and 10 bases at J, with 20 bases in the middle. This CDR3 contains 15 residues. Germline assignment: CDR1 MGHRA and CDR2 YSYEKL.

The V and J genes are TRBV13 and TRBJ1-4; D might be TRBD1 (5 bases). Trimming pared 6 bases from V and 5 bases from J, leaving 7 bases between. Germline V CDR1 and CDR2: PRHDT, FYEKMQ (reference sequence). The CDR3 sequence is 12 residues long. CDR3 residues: CASSGANEKLFF. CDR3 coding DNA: TGTGCCAGCAGTGGGGCAAATGAAAAACTGTTTTTT.

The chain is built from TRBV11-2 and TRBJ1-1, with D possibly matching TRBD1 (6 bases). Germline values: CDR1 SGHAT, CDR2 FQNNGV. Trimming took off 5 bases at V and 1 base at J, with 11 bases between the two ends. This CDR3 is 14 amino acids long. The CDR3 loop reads CASSAEGGNTEAFF. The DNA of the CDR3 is TGTGCCAGCAGCGCTGAGGGGGGGAACACTGAAGCTTTCTTT.

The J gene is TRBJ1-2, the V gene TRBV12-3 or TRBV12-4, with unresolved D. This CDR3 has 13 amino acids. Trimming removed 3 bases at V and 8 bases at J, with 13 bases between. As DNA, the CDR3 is TGTGCCAGCAGTTTCGGACGGATTGGGGGCTACACCTTC. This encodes CASSFGRIGGYTF.

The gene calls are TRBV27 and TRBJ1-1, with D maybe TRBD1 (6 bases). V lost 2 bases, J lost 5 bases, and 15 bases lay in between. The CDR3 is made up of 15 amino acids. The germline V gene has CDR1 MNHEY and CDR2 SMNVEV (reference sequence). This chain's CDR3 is CASSLGWGGRTEAFF. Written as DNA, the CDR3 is TGTGCCAGCAGTTTAGGGTGGGGGGGGCGGACTGAAGCTTTCTTT.

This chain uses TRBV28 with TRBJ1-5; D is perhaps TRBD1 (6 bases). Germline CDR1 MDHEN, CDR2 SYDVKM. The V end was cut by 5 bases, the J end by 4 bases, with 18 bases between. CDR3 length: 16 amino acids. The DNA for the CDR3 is TGTGCCAGCAGTCAGGGGACTGGGGAACTGAATCAGCCCCAGCATTTT. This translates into CASSQGTGELNQPQHF.

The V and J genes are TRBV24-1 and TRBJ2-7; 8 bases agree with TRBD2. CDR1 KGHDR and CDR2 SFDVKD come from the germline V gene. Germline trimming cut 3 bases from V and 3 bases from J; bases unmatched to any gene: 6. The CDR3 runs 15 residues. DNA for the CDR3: TGTGCCACCAGTGATCCGAGCGGGGGTCTCTACGAGCAGTACTTC. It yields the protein CATSDPSGGLYEQYF.

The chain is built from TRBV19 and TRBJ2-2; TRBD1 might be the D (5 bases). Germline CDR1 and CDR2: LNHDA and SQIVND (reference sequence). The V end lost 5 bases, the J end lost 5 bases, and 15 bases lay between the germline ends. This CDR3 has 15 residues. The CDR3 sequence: CASSWAQGDTGELFF. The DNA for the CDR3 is TGTGCCAGTAGTTGGGCGCAGGGCGATACCGGGGAGCTGTTTTTT.

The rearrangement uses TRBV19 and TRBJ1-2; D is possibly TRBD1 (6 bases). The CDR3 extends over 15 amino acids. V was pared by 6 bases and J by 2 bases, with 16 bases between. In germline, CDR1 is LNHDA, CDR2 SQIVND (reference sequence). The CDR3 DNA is TGTGCCAGTAGCCTGGACAGCACTACGAACTATGGCTACACCTTC. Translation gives CASSLDSTTNYGYTF.

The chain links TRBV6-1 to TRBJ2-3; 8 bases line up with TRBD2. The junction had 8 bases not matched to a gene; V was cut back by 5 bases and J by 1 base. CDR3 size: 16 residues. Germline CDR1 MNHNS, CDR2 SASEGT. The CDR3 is CASSPAGTRGTDTQYF. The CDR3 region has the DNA TGTGCCAGCAGTCCCGCCGGGACTAGAGGCACAGATACGCAGTATTTT.

The CDR3 DNA reads as TGTGCCAGCAGGCCTACAGGGGACGGACAGCCCCAGCATTTT. This sequence encodes CASRPTGDGQPQHF. The V gene is TRBV2, the J gene TRBJ1-5, with 7 bases lining up with TRBD1. Germline CDR1 and CDR2: SNHLY and FYNNEI. The V segment lost 6 bases and the J segment 7 bases; nucleotides outside the gene matches: 9. This CDR3 spans 14 amino acids.

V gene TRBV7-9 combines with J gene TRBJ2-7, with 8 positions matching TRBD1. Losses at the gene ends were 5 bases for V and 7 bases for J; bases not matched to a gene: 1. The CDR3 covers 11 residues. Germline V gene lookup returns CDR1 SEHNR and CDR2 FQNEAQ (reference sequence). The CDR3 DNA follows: TGTGCCAGCAGCGGACAGGGTGAGCAGTACTTC. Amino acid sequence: CASSGQGEQYF. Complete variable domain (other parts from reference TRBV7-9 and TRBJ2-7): DTGVSQNPRHKITKRGQNVTFRCDPISEHNRLYWYRQTLGQGPEFLTYFQNEAQLEKSRLLSDRFSAERPKGSFSTLEIQRTEQGDSAMYLCASSGQGEQYFGPGTRLTVT.